The 27 T cell receptor beta chains presented below share a single source sample, sequenced in a study of cytotoxic CD8 clonotypes in ibrutinib-treated CLL. Profiling relied on immunoSEQ multiplex PCR, and the TCRdb table lists in-frame clones only, not all of them. The sample lists approximately 200,000 clones; around 72% were seen once. The starting material was PBMCs, obtained after 24 months of ibrutinib treatment. These receptors all stem from a human donor with chronic lymphocytic leukemia.

The chain links TRBV4-2 to TRBJ2-7; 10 bases fit TRBD2. CDR3 length: 15 residues. The ends lost 3 bases at V and 7 bases at J; junction bases unmatched: 9. Germline CDR1 LGHNA, CDR2 YNFKEQ. The CDR3 region has the DNA TGTGCCAGCAGCCAGAGAGCGGGAGGGGTCGTTGAGCAGTACTTC. Translation gives CASSQRAGGVVEQYF.

A few counts support this clone. V and J are TRBV2 and TRBJ2-3; 10 bases agree with TRBD2. Trimming removed 4 bases from V and 6 bases from J; junction bases left unmatched: 7. CDR3 length: 15 residues. In germline, CDR1 is SNHLY, CDR2 FYNNEI. CDR3 region: CASSGLAGVSDTQYF. CDR3 nucleotide sequence: TGTGCCAGCAGTGGTCTAGCGGGAGTTTCCGATACGCAGTATTTT.

This rearrangement joins TRBV7-2 to TRBJ2-7; D unresolved. Germline values: CDR1 SGHTA, CDR2 FQGNSA. Trimming took 1 base from V and 6 from J, leaving 10 bases between them. The CDR3 totals 13 residues. The CDR3 DNA reads TGTGCCAGCAGCTTAGTCGGCGATCGCGAGCAGTACTTC. It specifies CASSLVGDREQYF.

The genes are TRBV20-1 and TRBJ2-5; D unclear. This CDR3 has 11 residues. Germline assignment: CDR1 DFQATT and CDR2 SNEGSKA (reference sequence). Trimming shortened V by 6 bases and J by 5 bases, and 10 bases separated the two germline ends. The CDR3 sequence: CSATVGETQYF. Written as DNA, the CDR3 is TGCAGTGCCACCGTTGGGGAGACCCAGTACTTC.

The count of this clone is one. CDR3 in amino acids: CASSEEGEYTEAFF. CDR3 sequence (DNA): TGTGCCAGCAGTGAGGAGGGGGAGTACACTGAAGCTTTCTTT. The chain links TRBV2 to TRBJ1-1, with D possibly TRBD1 on 6 matching bases. CDR3 size: 14 residues. The ends were cut back, 3 bases at V and 3 bases at J, with 11 bases in the middle. Germline V gives CDR1 SNHLY, CDR2 FYNNEI.

J is TRBJ1-3 and V is TRBV5-6; the match to TRBD1 covers 9 bases. Germline CDR1 is SGHDT and CDR2 is YYEEEE. This CDR3 is built from 15 residues. Trimming removed 5 bases from V and 1 base from J; junction bases left unmatched: 4. CDR3 in DNA: TGTGCCAGCAGTCGGGGGACAGGGTCTGGAAACACCATATATTTT. As protein: CASSRGTGSGNTIYF.

The chain links TRBV30 to TRBJ2-7; 9 nucleotides align to TRBD1. This CDR3 is built from 13 residues. V shed 7 bases and J 2 bases; nucleotides not matched to a gene: 6. Looked up from germline, CDR1 is GTSNPN and CDR2 is SVGIG (reference sequence). The CDR3 DNA is TGTGCCTCGACCCGGGACAGGGCCTACGAGCAGTACTTC. This gives the protein CASTRDRAYEQYF.

The rearrangement joins TRBV4-1 to TRBJ2-1; 11 bases match TRBD2. Per germline, CDR1 MGHRA and CDR2 YSYEKL. After removal of 0 bases from V and 9 bases from J, the junction contained 10 bases not matched to a gene. CDR3 length: 17 amino acids. The DNA of the CDR3 is TGCGCCAGCAGCCAAGAATCTATCACTAGCGGGAGTTCTGAGCAGTTCTTC. This codes for CASSQESITSGSSEQFF.

The CDR3 protein is CASSFDRGRRGSYGYTF. As DNA, the CDR3 is TGTGCCAGCAGCTTCGACAGGGGGCGCAGGGGGAGCTATGGCTACACCTTC. The rearrangement joins TRBV7-9 to TRBJ1-2, with TRBD1 matching over 10 bases. From germline, CDR1 is SEHNR and CDR2 FQNEAQ (reference sequence). The CDR3 has 17 amino acids. The V gene end was trimmed by 3 bases and the J gene end by 4 bases; junction bases not matched to a gene: 11.

The chain is built from TRBV29-1 and TRBJ2-5; 7 bases match TRBD1. Trimming cost V 6 bases and J 3 bases; bases outside gene matches: 13. The CDR3 has 15 residues. Germline-derived CDR1 and CDR2 are SQVTM and ANQGSEA. The CDR3 coding sequence is TGCAGCGTACCACAGGGGCAAAGTATTAAAGAGACCCAGTACTTC. Translated: CSVPQGQSIKETQYF.

V gene TRBV7-8 combines with J gene TRBJ1-5; D remains unclear. The CDR3 is 16 residues long. The germline gives CDR1 SGHVS, CDR2 FQNEAQ. Trimming took 2 bases from V and 2 from J, leaving 13 bases between them. This chain's CDR3 is CASSLSRLSGNQPQHF. CDR3 coding DNA: TGTGCCAGCAGCTTAAGTCGATTAAGCGGCAATCAGCCCCAGCATTTT.

This chain joins TRBV5-1 and TRBJ2-1; 7 bases fit TRBD2. The CDR3 spans 14 residues. With 0 bases clipped from V and 5 bases from J, the junction kept 2 bases outside the gene matches. CDR1 SGHRS and CDR2 YFSETQ come from the germline V gene. The chain's CDR3 is CASSLGAGDNEQFF. CDR3 nucleotide sequence: TGCGCCAGCAGCTTGGGCGCGGGAGACAATGAGCAGTTCTTC.

The CDR3 nucleotides read TGTGCCAGCAGCTTCCATGGGACTGAAGCTTTCTTT. As protein: CASSFHGTEAFF. The chain couples TRBV7-9 to TRBJ1-1; D gene unclear. Trimming took off 3 bases at V and 5 bases at J, with 7 bases between the two ends. Germline CDR1 and CDR2: SEHNR and FQNEAQ (reference sequence). This CDR3 spans 12 amino acids.

This clone was counted a few times. The rearrangement links TRBV21-1 to TRBJ2-3; the D segment call TRBD2 is taken from the table without a DNA check. TRBV21-1 counts as a pseudogene. The CDR3 totals 14 residues. The CDR3 region is CASTPLRRRNTQYF. The CDR3 bases are TGTGCCAGCACCCCTCTGCGGAGGAGAAATACGCAGTATTTT.

Only a few counts were recorded for this clone. The gene calls are TRBV2 and TRBJ1-1, with 10 nucleotides matching TRBD1. After removal of 4 bases from V and 3 bases from J, the junction contained 2 bases not matched to a gene. Germline CDR1 SNHLY, CDR2 FYNNEI. This CDR3 is built from 14 residues. In nucleotides, the CDR3 is TGTGCCAGCAGTGGGACAGGGGGGGACACTGAAGCTTTCTTT. As protein: CASSGTGGDTEAFF.

The chain recombines TRBV28 with TRBJ1-3; D is unclear. V gave up 6 bases and J gave up 1 base, with 13 bases separating them. CDR1 is MDHEN and CDR2 is SYDVKM in the germline V gene. The CDR3 covers 15 residues. The CDR3 is CASRLSLGSGNTIYF. CDR3 nucleotides: TGTGCCAGCAGGCTCTCCTTGGGGTCTGGAAACACCATATATTTT. Supplemented by reference TRBV28 and TRBJ1-3, the full variable domain reads DVKVTQSSRYLVKRTGEKVFLECVQDMDHENMFWYRQDPGLGLRLIYFSYDVKMKEKGDIPEGYSVSREKKERFSLILESASTNQTSMYLCASRLSLGSGNTIYFGEGSWLTVV.

The chain employs TRBV6-5 and TRBJ2-3; D perhaps matches TRBD2 (6 bases). The CDR3 length is 16 residues. Germline V lookup: CDR1 MNHEY, CDR2 SVGAGI. V was trimmed by 0 bases and J by 5 bases, leaving 15 bases between them. CDR3 region: CASSYSRRGTGDTQYF. CDR3 nucleotide sequence: TGTGCCAGCAGTTACTCACGGCGCGGGACGGGAGATACGCAGTATTTT.

The V gene is TRBV5-1, the J gene TRBJ2-6; possible D gene TRBD1, 5 bases. Trimming pared 4 bases from V and 0 bases from J, leaving 14 bases between. Germline V gene sequence: CDR1 SGHRS, CDR2 YFSETQ. The CDR3 covers 17 residues. CDR3 DNA sequence: TGCGCCAGCAGCGTAGGACAACACAACTCTGGGGCCAACGTCCTGACTTTC. It is translated as CASSVGQHNSGANVLTF.

This rearrangement joins TRBV14 to TRBJ2-5; D gene unclear. Trimming stripped 1 base from V and 7 bases from J, with 7 bases between. Germline V lookup: CDR1 SGHDN, CDR2 FVKESK. The CDR3 sequence is 12 residues long. CDR3 in amino acids: CASSQAFGTQYF. The CDR3 region has the DNA TGTGCCAGCAGCCAAGCTTTTGGGACCCAGTACTTC.

This clone came up a few times. The rearrangement uses TRBV6-5 and TRBJ1-2; a possible D gene is TRBD1 (5 bases). V lost 0 bases and J lost 4, with 9 bases in between. The CDR3 has 14 residues. Per germline, CDR1 MNHEY and CDR2 SVGAGI. The CDR3 sequence: CASSYSAGIYGYTF. CDR3 nucleotide sequence: TGTGCCAGCAGTTACTCGGCAGGGATCTATGGCTACACCTTC.

This clone was detected only once. The genes are TRBV5-1 and TRBJ2-3; 9 positions agree with TRBD1. With V trimmed by 3 bases and J by 1 base, 3 bases remained unmatched. The CDR3 sequence is 15 residues long. Germline V lookup: CDR1 SGHRS, CDR2 YFSETQ. CDR3 DNA sequence: TGCGCCAGCAGCTGGCGACAGGGGGGCACAGATACGCAGTATTTT. Residues: CASSWRQGGTDTQYF. Combining the CDR3 with reference TRBV5-1 and TRBJ2-3 gives the whole variable domain KAGVTQTPRYLIKTRGQQVTLSCSPISGHRSVSWYQQTPGQGLQFLFEYFSETQRNKGNFPGRFSGRQFSNSRSEMNVSTLELGDSALYLCASSWRQGGTDTQYFGPGTRLTVL.

The count of this clone is one. This chain links TRBV4-3 with TRBJ1-2; D uncertain. Trimming removed 0 bases at V and 3 bases at J, with 8 bases between. This CDR3 contains 14 residues. Germline V gives CDR1 LGHNA, CDR2 YSLEER. The CDR3 nucleotides read TGCGCCAGCAGCCAAGATGGGCTCGACTATGGCTACACCTTC. It yields the protein CASSQDGLDYGYTF.

This chain uses TRBV21-1 with TRBJ2-1; TRBD2 is the table's D call, not checked against the DNA. TRBV21-1 is a known pseudogene. This CDR3 is 17 amino acids long. The CDR3 sequence: CASKQRKRELSYNEQFF. DNA for the CDR3: TGTGCCAGCAAACAGCGGAAGAGGGAGTTATCCTACAATGAGCAGTTCTTC.

The V and J genes are TRBV11-3 and TRBJ1-1; weak D call: TRBD1 (5 bases). Per the germline V gene, CDR1 is SGHNT and CDR2 is YENEEA. With 3 bases removed from V and 3 bases from J, the gap between germline ends came to 8 bases. The CDR3 spans 13 residues. The DNA of the CDR3 is TGTGCCAGCAGCTTTGGGACGGACACTGAAGCTTTCTTT. As protein: CASSFGTDTEAFF.

This clone was observed once. The chain combines TRBV7-2 with TRBJ2-2; D is undetermined. Trimming left V 5 bases short and J 7 bases short, with 11 bases between. CDR3 length: 13 residues. The germline gives CDR1 SGHTA, CDR2 FQGNSA. Here the CDR3 DNA reads TGTGCCAGCAGCCCTCCAGCGAGCGGGGAGCTGTTTTTT. It specifies CASSPPASGELFF.

This clone has more than one count but fewer than ten. The chain joins TRBV7-8 to TRBJ2-7, with D perhaps being TRBD1 or TRBD2 (6 bases each). V was shortened by 6 bases and J by 4 bases, with 16 bases between the two germline ends. CDR3 length: 14 residues. Germline CDR1 and CDR2: SGHVS and FQNEAQ. The DNA for the CDR3 is TGTGCCAGCAGGTCCGCCGGGGGCTTTTACGAGCAGTACTTC. Amino acids: CASRSAGGFYEQYF.

The CDR3 DNA reads TGTGCCATCAAACTAGCGGAGACCGGGGAGCTGTTTTTT. It yields the protein CAIKLAETGELFF. This chain uses TRBV10-3 with TRBJ2-2, with 8 nucleotides matching TRBD2. Trimming at V came to 7 bases and at J to 5 bases, leaving 3 bases not matched to a gene. The CDR3 contains 13 residues. From germline, CDR1 is ENHRY and CDR2 SYGVKD.